The clone carrying this TCR beta chain was seen once. Germline V gives CDR1 SGHVS, CDR2 FQNEAQ. The CDR3 runs to 14 residues. Between the trimmed V and J ends, which lost 1 base and 6 bases, there was a span of 12 bases. This sample was taken from a study of multiple sclerosis patients with progressive multifocal leukoencephalopathy. Produced via immunoSEQ multiplex PCR; TCRdb's table is partial and in-frame only. Of about 30,000 clones listed, roughly 84% were seen once; the top ten hold about 3.3%. Time point here: time of PML onset. The TCR was taken from a human donor with progressive multifocal leukoencephalopathy. The sample in question was PBMCs, obtained from a patient treated with natalizumab. The chain employs TRBV7-8 and TRBJ2-5; D may be TRBD1 (7 bases). The CDR3 DNA follows: TGTGCCAGCAGCTTAGATCCAGGGGGGAAGACCCAGTACTTC. This gives the protein CASSLDPGGKTQYF.